This T cell receptor beta chain comes out of a study of beta chain features in type 1 diabetes. Turning to this clone: Its specificity is unknown.

Whole-study findings and limits: There were fewer insertions and more deletions at the VDJ junctions of type 1 diabetes patients. When Type 1 diabetes patients were examined, their TCRB CDR3s proved moderately but significantly shorter in all four CD4+ subsets.

The CDR3 consists of 15 residues. V was pared by 4 bases and J by 4 bases, with 9 bases of the junction left unmatched. Germline CDR1 is SGDLS and CDR2 is YYNGEE. Blood was drawn once from each donor into heparinised tubes. The draws averaged around 0.12 L. Reverse transcription of all isolated RNA meant that expressed TCRB transcripts were sequenced. Sequenced by immunoSEQ multiplex PCR; TCRdb stores in-frame clones only, minus some. The sample holds around 45,000 clones, approximately 40% seen once. The sample taken for sequencing was stem cell memory CD4+ T cells from blood. The chain links TRBV9 to TRBJ2-3, with 7 positions matching TRBD2. The receptor was isolated from a man aged 25 to 45 with type 1 diabetes. The chain's CDR3 is CASSRGLERSDTQYF. In DNA, the CDR3 is TGTGCCAGCAGCAGAGGACTAGAAAGGTCAGATACGCAGTATTTT.